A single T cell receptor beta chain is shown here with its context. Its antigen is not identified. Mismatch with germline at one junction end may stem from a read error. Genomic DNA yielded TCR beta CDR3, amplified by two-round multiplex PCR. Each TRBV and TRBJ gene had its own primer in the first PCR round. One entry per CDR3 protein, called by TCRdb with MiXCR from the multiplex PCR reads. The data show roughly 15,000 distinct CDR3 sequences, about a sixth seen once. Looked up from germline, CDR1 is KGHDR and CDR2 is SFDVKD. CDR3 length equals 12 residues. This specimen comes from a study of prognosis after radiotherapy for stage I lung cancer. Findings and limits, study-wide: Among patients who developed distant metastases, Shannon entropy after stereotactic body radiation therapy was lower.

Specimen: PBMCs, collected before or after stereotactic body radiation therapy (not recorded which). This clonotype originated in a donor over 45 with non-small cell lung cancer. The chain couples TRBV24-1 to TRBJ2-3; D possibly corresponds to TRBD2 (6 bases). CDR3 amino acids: CSTSGGGDTQYF. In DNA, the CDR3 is TGTTCCACCAGTGGAGGAGGGGATACGCAGTATTTT.